One T cell receptor (beta chain) is described in this entry. Antigen specificity is unknown. The sample belongs to a study of shared clonotypes between healthy human individuals. Regarding the study as a whole: Among non-shared clonotypes, generation probabilities were lower than among those shared by all four donors. An expected dependence of interdonor clonotype sharing on sequencing depth was noted.

Researchers ran the assay at a deep level. Profiled with immunoSEQ multiplex PCR; TCRdb holds only in-frame clones, not every one. The data show over a million clones, with around 78% seen just once and approximately 0.56% held by the top ten. Looked up from germline, CDR1 is SEHNR and CDR2 is FQNEAQ (reference sequence). CDR3 size: 15 residues. V dropped 5 bases and J dropped 0 bases, with 13 bases sitting between them. This chain connects TRBV7-9 to TRBJ1-1; D is uncertain. Sequenced material: memory CD4+ T cells from PBMCs. Subset denoted: CD45RA-negative fraction. The sequence derives from a man between 18 and 29 years old in good health. Some clones in this sample may be carry-over from other donors' samples. The CDR3 DNA follows: TGTGCCAGCAGCACGGACTGGGGTTTGAACACTGAAGCTTTCTTT. Translation: CASSTDWGLNTEAFF.